These T cell receptor beta chains were read from a single sample in a study of cytomegalovirus exposure and HLA in healthy donors. The table came from immunoSEQ multiplex PCR; TCRdb's copy has only in-frame clones and leaves some out. The sample has around 120,000 clones, over 75% seen once. The specimen sequenced was PBMCs. The receptor set was obtained from a boy younger than 18 in good health and CMV-seronegative. The CDR3 runs from the conserved cysteine through the conserved F or W. D genes are given only for firm matches. A clone size is listed for some rows: how often the clone was seen (once, few, many), or a class if it is expanded.

TRBV5-1,.,TRBJ2-7,TRBD1,TGCGCCAGCAGCTCGGGACAGTCTTACGAGCAGTACTTC,CASSSGQSYEQYF
TRBV15,.,TRBJ1-1,.,TGTGCCACCAGCAGAGCCCTTCAGACTGAAGCTTTCTTT,CATSRALQTEAFF
TRBV29-1,.,TRBJ2-1,.,TGCAGCGTTATCCAGCGCGGCTACAATGAGCAGTTCTTC,CSVIQRGYNEQFF
TRBV25-1,.,TRBJ1-1,TRBD1,TGTGCCAGCAGTGGATTACAGGGGGCGAACACTGAAGCTTTCTTT,CASSGLQGANTEAFF
TRBV9,.,TRBJ2-1,.,TGTGCCAGCAGTGGGAGTAGCATTGAGCAGTTCTTC,CASSGSSIEQFF
TRBV4-1,once,TRBJ2-7,.,TGCGCCAGCAGCCAAGGGCTGGACAAGCTCTCCGAGCAGTACTTC,CASSQGLDKLSEQYF
TRBV2,.,TRBJ1-1,TRBD1,TGTGCCAGCAGACAGGGGATGAACACTGAAGCTTTCTTT,CASRQGMNTEAFF
TRBV7-9,.,TRBJ1-2,.,TGTGCCAGCAGCTCTCCGGAGCGGGACGGCTACACCTTC,CASSSPERDGYTF
TRBV27,.,TRBJ2-7,.,TGTGCCAGCAGCCCTTTGGGGGCGCCACCCACCTACGAGCAGTACTTC,CASSPLGAPPTYEQYF
TRBV7-3,.,TRBJ2-1,.,TGTGCCAGCAGCCGACCCGGGGACAATGAGCAGTTCTTC,CASSRPGDNEQFF
TRBV5-1,few,TRBJ2-3,TRBD2,TGCGCCAGCACCGGGACTAGCGAGGATACGCAGTATTTT,CASTGTSEDTQYF
TRBV19,.,TRBJ2-7,.,TGTGCCAGTAGTACCCGCAGGGGTGTCGACGAGCAGTACTTC,CASSTRRGVDEQYF
TRBV27,.,TRBJ2-3,.,TGTGCCAGCAGTCCAGGGTCAGATACGCAGTATTTT,CASSPGSDTQYF
TRBV27,.,TRBJ1-5,.,TGTGCCAGCAGTCCTTCTCGGGACAACCAGCCCCAGCATTTT,CASSPSRDNQPQHF
TRBV5-1,once,TRBJ1-1,TRBD1,TGCGCCAGCAGCTCACAGGGGGACGGCACTGAAGCTTTCTTT,CASSSQGDGTEAFF
TRBV7-8,.,TRBJ1-5,TRBD1,TGTGCCAGCAGCCTGACCCGGGACAGGGGATATAGCAATCAGCCCCAGCATTTT,CASSLTRDRGYSNQPQHF
TRBV7-3,.,TRBJ2-1,.,TGTGCCAGCAGCGAGGGCCAGCGGAGATACAATGAGCAGTTCTTC,CASSEGQRRYNEQFF
TRBV5-1,.,TRBJ2-7,TRBD2,TGCGCCAGCAGCTCACAAGCGGGGGGGCGGTCTGAACAGTACTTC,CASSSQAGGRSEQYF
TRBV25-1,.,TRBJ1-3,.,TGTGCCAGCAGTGAATATCCAGGCTCTGGAAACACCATATATTTT,CASSEYPGSGNTIYF
TRBV7-3,.,TRBJ2-7,.,TGTGCCAGCAGCATTCAGGGGGGTGCCTACGAGCAGTACTTC,CASSIQGGAYEQYF
TRBV7-2,.,TRBJ1-4,TRBD1,TGTGCCAGCAGCCTAGGACAGGGTACAGCTAATGAAAAACTGTTTTTT,CASSLGQGTANEKLFF
TRBV10-1,.,TRBJ2-1,TRBD2,TGCGCCAGCAGTGAGAATTCGCCTAGCGGGAGATGGGATGAGCAGTTCTTC,CASSENSPSGRWDEQFF